This T cell receptor beta chain was identified in a study of cytomegalovirus exposure and HLA in healthy donors. Study-level findings and limits: In a later analysis, TCR beta V- and J-gene trimming was associated with a missense DCLRE1C variant. From TCR beta sequences, most subjects' HLA-A and HLA-B alleles were reportedly predicted accurately. A classifier reportedly called cytomegalovirus status with high sensitivity and specificity.

Comment on this clone: The antigen is not known.

Germline V lookup: CDR1 SGHDT, CDR2 YYEEEE. V dropped 5 bases and J dropped 6; count of bases not matched to a gene: 6. CDR3 size: 13 residues. PCR involved 60 Vbeta and 13 Jbeta primers. TCRdb's copy holds only in-frame clones and misses some; the assay was immunoSEQ multiplex PCR. The sample carries roughly 180,000 clones, under 90% recorded once. The V call is TRBV5-6, the J call TRBJ1-1; 8 nucleotides agree with TRBD1. The clonotype comes from a man younger than 40 in good health and CMV-seropositive. The sample consisted of PBMCs. The CDR3 bases are TGTGCCAGCAGGCAGGGGGCGATCCCTGAAGCTTTCTTT. Translating gives CASRQGAIPEAFF. Based on the CDR3 plus reference TRBV5-6 and TRBJ1-1, the full variable domain is DAGVTQSPTHLIKTRGQQVTLRCSPKSGHDTVSWYQQALGQGPQFIFQYYEEEERQRGNFPDRFSGHQFPNYSSELNVNALLLGDSALYLCASRQGAIPEAFFGQGTRLTVV.